Listed here are 27 T cell receptor beta chains from one sample, sequenced in a study of cytomegalovirus exposure and HLA in healthy donors. PCR was performed using 60 Vbeta and 13 Jbeta primers. TCRdb's table, derived via immunoSEQ multiplex PCR, lists solely in-frame clones and lacks some. This sample's clone table lists about 170,000 clones. The source material was PBMCs. Receptors were obtained from a woman aged 55-70 years in good health and CMV-seronegative.

As concerns this clone: The junction differs from germline at one of its ends, possibly a read error. The V and J genes are TRBV10-1 and TRBJ2-5; TRBD1 might be the D (5 bases). The CDR3 contains 14 residues. The germline V gene encodes CDR1 WNHNN and CDR2 SYGVQD (reference sequence). CDR3 sequence reads: CAGSAGALGETQYF. In DNA, the CDR3 is TGCGCCGGCAGTGCTGGGGCCTTAGGGGAGACCCAGTACTTC.

The gene calls are TRBV5-4 and TRBJ2-1, with 7 bases that match TRBD2. Germline CDR1 reads SGHNT; CDR2 reads YYREEE (reference sequence). V dropped 8 bases and J dropped 8; count of bases not matched to a gene: 13. The CDR3 spans 14 residues. The CDR3 protein is CASNAKGGVYEQFF. The CDR3 nucleotides read TGTGCCAGTAACGCGAAGGGAGGGGTTTATGAGCAGTTCTTC.

CDR3 protein: CASSLDLSISYNEQFF. The CDR3 DNA follows: TGTGCCAGCAGCTTAGATCTGAGTATTTCCTACAATGAGCAGTTCTTC. The rearrangement uses TRBV11-2 and TRBJ2-1; D is uncertain. Trimming cost V 0 bases and J 1 base, with 10 bases left between them. Germline CDR1 and CDR2: SGHAT and FQNNGV. This CDR3 is 16 amino acids long.

The chain links TRBV6-1 to TRBJ2-6; the match to TRBD1 covers 8 bases. Germline lookup yields CDR1 MNHNS and CDR2 SASEGT. With 2 bases clipped from V and 1 base from J, the junction kept 1 base outside the gene matches. This CDR3 contains 16 residues. DNA of the CDR3: TGTGCCAGCAGTGAACAGGGGGCTTCTGGGGCCAACGTCCTGACTTTC. Encoded protein: CASSEQGASGANVLTF.

The chain links TRBV5-4 to TRBJ2-2; 7 bases are shared with TRBD2. Germline V CDR1 and CDR2: SGHNT, YYREEE (reference sequence). Unmatched junction bases numbered 4, after V lost 2 bases and J lost 3 bases. This CDR3 has 15 amino acids. This CDR3 reads CASSFGLADTGELFF. The CDR3 DNA reads as TGTGCCAGCAGCTTTGGCCTAGCGGACACCGGGGAGCTGTTTTTT.

The rearrangement uses TRBV5-4 and TRBJ1-2, with D possibly matching TRBD1 (5 bases). The CDR3 length is 12 residues. CDR1 and CDR2 (germline): SGHNT, YYREEE (reference sequence). V lost 6 bases, J lost 7 bases, and 13 bases lay in between. The CDR3 loop reads CASIGGERGYTF. CDR3 nucleotides: TGTGCCAGCATTGGGGGGGAACGTGGCTACACCTTC.

J is TRBJ2-5 and V is TRBV5-1; 12 bases map to TRBD2. The V segment lost 6 bases and the J segment 4 bases; nucleotides outside the gene matches: 4. The CDR3 covers 14 residues. CDR1 and CDR2 from the germline V gene are SGHRS and YFSETQ. CDR3 amino acids: CASTVTSGRETQYF. The CDR3 DNA reads as TGCGCCAGCACCGTGACTAGCGGGAGAGAGACCCAGTACTTC.

The rearrangement links TRBV2 to TRBJ2-3; 9 nucleotides agree with TRBD1. Germline assignment: CDR1 SNHLY and CDR2 FYNNEI. The CDR3 loop spans 15 amino acids. V was pared by 2 bases and J by 4 bases, with 4 bases of the junction left unmatched. DNA for the CDR3: TGTGCCAGCAGTGAACAGGGACAGGGCTCAGATACGCAGTATTTT. Encoded protein: CASSEQGQGSDTQYF.

The chain joins TRBV4-1 to TRBJ2-2; D gene unclear. The V gene lost 1 base and the J gene lost 8 bases, with 11 bases spanning the gap. Germline V gene sequence: CDR1 MGHRA, CDR2 YSYEKL. This CDR3 contains 14 residues. DNA for the CDR3: TGCGCCAGCAGCCAAGCACCAAGCCCGGGGGAGCTGTTTTTT. Its protein is CASSQAPSPGELFF.

V and J are TRBV7-6 and TRBJ1-4; the D gene is possibly TRBD1 (5 bases). The germline V and J ends were trimmed by 5 bases and 3 bases, with 13 bases remaining between them. The CDR3 contains 15 residues. Germline V gene lookup returns CDR1 SGHVS and CDR2 FNYEAQ. The CDR3 spells CASSLDSNSNEKLFF. CDR3 in DNA: TGTGCCAGCAGCCTTGACAGCAACTCTAATGAAAAACTGTTTTTT.

This chain uses TRBV7-8 with TRBJ1-1; D ambiguous. Germline V gene lookup returns CDR1 SGHVS and CDR2 FQNEAQ. This CDR3 comprises 12 residues. V lost 8 bases and J lost 5, with 12 bases in between. The CDR3 coding sequence is TGTGCCAGCCGGGGAGGCCCGACTGAAGCTTTCTTT. Amino acid sequence: CASRGGPTEAFF. The full variable domain, its missing parts supplied by reference TRBV7-8 and TRBJ1-1, is GAGVSQSPRYKVAKRGQDVALRCDPISGHVSLFWYQQALGQGPEFLTYFQNEAQLDKSGLPSDRFFAERPEGSVSTLKIQRTQQEDSAVYLCASRGGPTEAFFGQGTRLTVV.

The chain is built from TRBV9 and TRBJ1-4; a possible D gene is TRBD1 (5 bases). Germline V gene sequence: CDR1 SGDLS, CDR2 YYNGEE. With 4 bases removed from V and 5 bases from J, the gap between germline ends came to 15 bases. The CDR3 totals 15 residues. The chain's CDR3 is CASSPLTGVNEKLFF. CDR3 bases: TGTGCCAGCAGCCCTCTAACGGGGGTGAATGAAAAACTGTTTTTT.

The chain links TRBV5-1 to TRBJ2-5, with TRBD2 matching over 7 bases. The germline V gene encodes CDR1 SGHRS and CDR2 YFSETQ. The junction had 9 bases not matched to a gene; V was cut back by 4 bases and J by 3 bases. The CDR3 spans 15 residues. CDR3 nucleotides: TGCGCCAGCAGCGTGAGCGGGGTGGCAGAAGAGACCCAGTACTTC. Its translation is CASSVSGVAEETQYF.

This chain connects TRBV5-5 to TRBJ2-7, with D perhaps TRBD2 (5 bases). Trimming stripped 1 base from V and 3 bases from J, with 11 bases between. The CDR3 extends over 14 amino acids. Per the germline V gene, CDR1 is SGHKS and CDR2 is YYEKEE (reference sequence). CDR3 residues: CASSLRSGVYEQYF. The CDR3 region has the DNA TGTGCCAGCAGCTTGCGGTCCGGGGTCTACGAGCAGTACTTC.

The chain combines TRBV30 with TRBJ1-2; no clear D gene. This CDR3 spans 12 amino acids. Germline V gene data show CDR1 as GTSNPN and CDR2 as SVGIG (reference sequence). V lost 0 bases and J lost 6, with 8 bases in between. The CDR3 sequence: CAWSVREDGYTF. Here the CDR3 DNA reads TGTGCCTGGAGTGTACGTGAGGATGGCTACACCTTC.

The chain couples TRBV6-6 to TRBJ1-2; 8 positions agree with TRBD1. CDR3 length: 14 residues. Trimming at V came to 6 bases and at J to 4 bases, leaving 7 bases not matched to a gene. Germline V CDR1 and CDR2: MNHNY, SVGAGI (reference sequence). The chain's CDR3 is CASRPKGTGYGYTF. For the CDR3, the DNA is TGTGCCAGCAGACCGAAGGGGACAGGCTATGGCTACACCTTC.

The chain has TRBV15 and TRBJ1-5, with a weak D call TRBD1 (6 bases). V shed 0 bases and J shed 6 bases, with 15 bases lying between them. The V gene's germline CDR1 is LNHNV and CDR2 YYDKDF (reference sequence). This CDR3 is built from 16 residues. The CDR3 sequence is CATSRDGGEGGQPQHF. As DNA, the CDR3 is TGTGCCACCAGCAGAGACGGGGGGGAGGGGGGTCAGCCCCAGCATTTT.

This rearrangement joins TRBV5-1 to TRBJ2-3, with 9 bases that match TRBD1. V lost 5 bases, J lost 5 bases, and 9 bases stayed unmatched. Germline assignment: CDR1 SGHRS and CDR2 YFSETQ. The CDR3 is made up of 15 amino acids. The CDR3 here is CASSLQGQGLDTQYF. The CDR3 region has the DNA TGCGCCAGCAGTCTCCAAGGACAGGGGTTAGATACGCAGTATTTT.

The gene calls are TRBV7-9 and TRBJ2-3; 14 bases are shared with TRBD2. After removal of 3 bases from V and 1 base from J, the junction contained 6 bases not matched to a gene. The CDR3 is made up of 18 amino acids. Germline V gives CDR1 SEHNR, CDR2 FQNEAQ (reference sequence). CDR3 loop: CASSLGTSGSTRTDTQYF. The CDR3 bases are TGTGCCAGCAGCTTGGGGACTAGCGGGAGTACCCGCACAGATACGCAGTATTTT.

The chain employs TRBV27 and TRBJ2-5; the match to TRBD1 covers 11 bases. Judging by the DNA end, TRBJ2-7 fits better; the J call may be wrong. The CDR3 loop spans 14 amino acids. Per germline, CDR1 MNHEY and CDR2 SMNVEV (reference sequence). In nucleotides, the CDR3 is TGTGCCAGCAGTTTTTGGGACAGGGGGGACGAGCAGTACTTC. It specifies CASSFWDRGDEQYF.

CDR3 residues: CASSLRPGEGEQFF. In DNA, the CDR3 is TGTGCCAGCAGCTTACGACCGGGGGAAGGAGAGCAGTTCTTC. The V and J genes are TRBV7-6 and TRBJ2-1; D perhaps matches TRBD2 (6 bases). This CDR3 is 14 amino acids long. V lost 2 bases to trimming and J lost 10 bases, with 15 bases between them. CDR1 and CDR2 (germline): SGHVS, FNYEAQ. The entire variable domain, with the rest obtained from reference TRBV7-6 and TRBJ2-1, is as follows: GAGVSQSPRYKVTKRGQDVALRCDPISGHVSLYWYRQALGQGPEFLTYFNYEAQQDKSGLPNDRFSAERPEGSISTLTIQRTEQRDSAMYRCASSLRPGEGEQFFGPGTRLTVL.

This chain links TRBV2 with TRBJ1-2; D is perhaps TRBD1 (6 bases). The CDR3 is made up of 14 amino acids. V was clipped by 8 bases and J by 8 bases, with 21 bases between them. Germline V CDR1 and CDR2: SNHLY, FYNNEI. The CDR3 protein is CASRVRTVGLGYTF. The CDR3 DNA reads TGTGCCAGCCGGGTGCGGACAGTTGGTTTGGGCTACACCTTC.

J is TRBJ2-1 and V is TRBV2; D is ambiguous. There are 10 residues in the CDR3. V was cut by 6 bases and J by 7 bases, with 4 bases left in between. In germline, CDR1 is SNHLY, CDR2 FYNNEI. This CDR3 is CASRLNEQFF. The CDR3 DNA reads as TGTGCCAGCAGGCTAAATGAGCAGTTCTTC. The whole variable domain, remainder taken from reference TRBV2 and TRBJ2-1, is EPEVTQTPSHQVTQMGQEVILRCVPISNHLYFYWYRQILGQKVEFLVSFYNNEISEKSEIFDDQFSVERPDGSNFTLKIRSTKLEDSAMYFCASRLNEQFFGPGTRLTVL.

The V gene is TRBV6-5, the J gene TRBJ2-7; 7 nucleotides line up with TRBD1. Germline assignment: CDR1 MNHEY and CDR2 SVGAGI. This CDR3 region has 15 residues. V was pared by 6 bases and J by 1 base, with 9 bases of the junction left unmatched. CDR3 amino acids: CASRHDRDASYEQYF. As DNA, the CDR3 is TGTGCCAGCAGACACGACAGGGATGCGTCCTACGAGCAGTACTTC.

V is TRBV11-2 and J is TRBJ2-5; unclear D gene. Per germline, CDR1 SGHAT and CDR2 FQNNGV. CDR3 length equals 14 residues. V shed 2 bases and J shed 3 bases, with 10 bases lying between them. This chain's CDR3 is CASSLSNREETQYF. CDR3 nucleotide sequence: TGTGCCAGCAGCTTATCGAACAGAGAAGAGACCCAGTACTTC. The whole variable domain, remainder taken from reference TRBV11-2 and TRBJ2-5, is EAGVAQSPRYKIIEKRQSVAFWCNPISGHATLYWYQQILGQGPKLLIQFQNNGVVDDSQLPKDRFSAERLKGVDSTLKIQPAKLEDSAVYLCASSLSNREETQYFGPGTRLLVL.

The V gene is TRBV10-3, the J gene TRBJ2-2; a possible D gene is TRBD2 (6 bases). V gave up 4 bases and J gave up 9 bases, with 12 bases separating them. Germline V gives CDR1 ENHRY, CDR2 SYGVKD. The CDR3 spans 13 residues. The DNA of the CDR3 is TGTGCCATCAGTGGGGGGGTCACTTGGGAGCTGTTTTTT. Its protein is CAISGGVTWELFF.

The chain carries TRBV5-1 and TRBJ2-7, with D perhaps matching TRBD2 (5 bases). The CDR3 sequence is 15 residues long. CDR1 and CDR2 from the germline V gene are SGHRS and YFSETQ. Trimming took 3 bases from V and 7 from J, leaving 20 bases between them. The CDR3 here is CASSSAREFPREQYF. Written as DNA, the CDR3 is TGCGCCAGCAGCTCGGCCCGGGAATTCCCTAGAGAGCAGTACTTC.